This T cell receptor beta chain is drawn from a study of shared clonotypes between healthy human individuals. Unmatched junction bases numbered 8, after V lost 3 bases and J lost 6 bases. Germline CDR1 reads SGHDT; CDR2 reads YYEEEE. This CDR3 spans 15 amino acids. Findings and limits, study-wide: The study found about 4.6% of naive CD4 clonotypes shared across a few donors. Few donors limited the genetic and exposure-history diversity represented.

The authors distributed each subset's genomic DNA evenly over several immunoSEQ plates. Libraries were prepared by immunoSEQ multiplex PCR; TCRdb keeps only in-frame clonotypes and omits some of them. This sample has just over 2,000,000 clones, with 85% to 95% found just once. Concerning this clone: No antigen is known for it.

All of the donors resided in Nashville, Tennessee, and each was a Caucasian adult. The sequence was collected from a man between 18 and 29 years old in good health. The sample consisted of naive CD4+ T cells sorted from blood. Subset defined: CD45RA+ positively selected. This chain connects TRBV5-6 to TRBJ2-3; TRBD1 matches 9 bases. CDR3 loop: CASSSGGTGSDTQYF. The DNA of the CDR3 is TGTGCCAGCAGCTCAGGGGGGACAGGGTCTGATACGCAGTATTTT.